The 15 T cell receptor beta chains below come from one sample, sequenced in a study of cytomegalovirus exposure and HLA in healthy donors. Use of 60 Vbeta and 13 Jbeta primers characterized the PCR. Method: immunoSEQ multiplex PCR; TCRdb's copy keeps in-frame clones and lacks some. This sample carries 130,000 to 150,000 clones, about 74% of them seen once, and the ten largest clones take more than 3.5%. The sample consisted of PBMCs. These receptors originate from a man aged 18 to 29 in good health and CMV-seropositive.

V is TRBV7-3 and J is TRBJ2-3; the D is unclear. The CDR3 is 15 amino acids. The V end was cut by 2 bases, the J end by 1 base, with 10 bases between. Per germline, CDR1 SGHTA and CDR2 FQGTGA. The CDR3 region is CASSLLSAGTDTQYF. In DNA, the CDR3 is TGTGCCAGCAGCTTATTGTCTGCGGGCACAGATACGCAGTATTTT.

In its sample, this clone was seen a few times. V and J are TRBV7-9 and TRBJ1-6; 9 nucleotides line up with TRBD1. Germline-derived CDR1 and CDR2 are SEHNR and FQNEAQ (reference sequence). After removal of 1 base from V and 10 bases from J, the junction contained 11 bases not matched to a gene. This CDR3 has 17 residues. CDR3 region: CASSLEAGTGSNSPLHF. In DNA form, the CDR3 reads TGTGCCAGCAGCTTAGAGGCCGGGACAGGGTCGAACTCACCCCTCCACTTT.

This chain links TRBV29-1 with TRBJ1-2, with D perhaps matching TRBD1 (5 bases). The CDR3 covers 15 residues. The V and J ends lost 2 bases and 7 bases respectively, with 20 bases between them. Germline CDR1 reads SQVTM; CDR2 reads ANQGSEA. As DNA, the CDR3 is TGCAGCGTTGAACGTCGGTACCCGCAGGGATTTGGCTACACCTTC. Translating gives CSVERRYPQGFGYTF.

The V and J genes are TRBV4-1 and TRBJ2-1, with 9 bases identical to TRBD1. The J segment lost 15 bases and the V segment lost 3 bases, leaving 18 bases of the junction unmatched. CDR3 size: 16 residues. The V gene's germline CDR1 is MGHRA and CDR2 YSYEKL. CDR3 nucleotide sequence: TGCGCCAGCAGCCAGCTACTTGGGACAGGGACGAGAATTAGGTTCTTC. Its translation is CASSQLLGTGTRIRFF.

V usage is TRBV2 and J usage is TRBJ1-1; 7 nucleotides line up with TRBD1. Germline values: CDR1 SNHLY, CDR2 FYNNEI. The CDR3 extends over 13 amino acids. The J segment lost 11 bases and the V segment lost 0 bases, leaving 6 bases of the junction unmatched. The CDR3 reads CASSEASDRIAFF. In nucleotides, the CDR3 is TGTGCCAGCAGTGAAGCATCGGACAGGATCGCTTTCTTT.

This clone was seen only once. The rearrangement joins TRBV28 to TRBJ2-6; no reliable D call. CDR1 is MDHEN and CDR2 is SYDVKM in the germline V gene. The V and J ends lost 8 bases and 0 bases respectively, with 17 bases between them. This CDR3 comprises 17 residues. The CDR3 bases are TGTGCCAGCTCCCTCATGAGAAGAGCCTCTGGGGCCAACGTCCTGACTTTC. Protein: CASSLMRRASGANVLTF.

The V and J genes are TRBV27 and TRBJ2-3; D is perhaps TRBD1 (5 bases). V was shortened by 5 bases and J by 6 bases, with 12 bases between the two germline ends. CDR1 is MNHEY and CDR2 is SMNVEV in the germline V gene (reference sequence). The CDR3 is made up of 13 amino acids. CDR3 bases: TGTGCCAGCAGTATAGGGGCAGGGGATACGCAGTATTTT. Its translation is CASSIGAGDTQYF.

The rearrangement links TRBV28 to TRBJ1-5; D is ambiguous. The length of the CDR3 is 14 residues. Trimming cost V 2 bases and J 11 bases, with 16 bases left between them. Germline assignment: CDR1 MDHEN and CDR2 SYDVKM. CDR3 amino acids: CASSLLDRSAAQHF. DNA of the CDR3: TGTGCCAGCAGTTTACTAGATAGATCAGCGGCCCAGCATTTT.

This clone has more than one count but fewer than ten. V is TRBV5-1 and J is TRBJ2-7; 10 bases line up with TRBD1. The CDR3 sequence is 16 residues long. Trimming at V came to 0 bases and at J to 6 bases, leaving 9 bases not matched to a gene. Germline assignment: CDR1 SGHRS and CDR2 YFSETQ. This CDR3 is CASSLGGTGVPGEQYF. Written as DNA, the CDR3 is TGCGCCAGCAGCTTGGGGGGGACAGGGGTTCCGGGCGAGCAGTACTTC. Looking up the rest from reference TRBV5-1 and TRBJ2-7 gives the full variable domain: KAGVTQTPRYLIKTRGQQVTLSCSPISGHRSVSWYQQTPGQGLQFLFEYFSETQRNKGNFPGRFSGRQFSNSRSEMNVSTLELGDSALYLCASSLGGTGVPGEQYFGPGTRLTVT.

Only a few counts were recorded for this clone. The chain combines TRBV6-4 with TRBJ2-1; 8 bases fit TRBD2. With 5 bases clipped from V and 0 bases from J, the junction kept 12 bases outside the gene matches. CDR3 size: 18 residues. Germline CDR1 MRHNA, CDR2 SNTAGT. The CDR3 spells CASSPLGSRGGSYNEQFF. The CDR3 DNA sequence: TGTGCCAGCAGTCCACTAGGGAGCCGGGGGGGCTCCTACAATGAGCAGTTCTTC.

The chain is built from TRBV27 and TRBJ2-2; maybe TRBD1 (6 bases). V lost 0 bases and J 5 bases, leaving 13 bases between the germline ends. CDR1 and CDR2 (germline): MNHEY, SMNVEV (reference sequence). The CDR3 spans 16 residues. This CDR3 reads CASSLSLTGWTGELFF. For the CDR3, the DNA is TGTGCCAGCAGTTTATCGTTAACAGGGTGGACCGGGGAGCTGTTTTTT.

This clone was picked up a small number of times. This chain uses TRBV28 with TRBJ2-5, with TRBD1 as a possible D gene (6 bases). Germline V gives CDR1 MDHEN, CDR2 SYDVKM. The CDR3 loop spans 15 amino acids. The V gene lost 3 bases and the J gene lost 0 bases, with 11 bases spanning the gap. The CDR3 nucleotides read TGTGCCAGCAGTTTGCCGGACAGCAACCAAGAGACCCAGTACTTC. Amino acid sequence: CASSLPDSNQETQYF.

This clone was counted once. CDR3 coding DNA: TGTGCCAGCAGCTCCAGCGGTCGCTCCTACAATGAGCAGTTCTTC. It translates to CASSSSGRSYNEQFF. The chain employs TRBV7-9 and TRBJ2-1; a possible D gene is TRBD2 (5 bases). There are 15 residues in the CDR3. Deletions cut 4 bases from V and 0 bases from J, with 10 bases between. The germline CDR1 and CDR2 sequences are SEHNR and FQNEAQ (reference sequence).

This clone showed up just a few times. The V gene is TRBV19, the J gene TRBJ1-2, with D uncertain. The CDR3 runs 15 residues. Germline loops: CDR1 LNHDA, CDR2 SQIVND (reference sequence). V was cut by 6 bases and J by 5 bases, with 19 bases left in between. CDR3 bases: TGTGCCAGTAGCCTATCCGACGGAAACTATTATGGCTACACCTTC. Protein product: CASSLSDGNYYGYTF. The full variable domain, with the rest looked up from reference TRBV19 and TRBJ1-2, is DGGITQSPKYLFRKEGQNVTLSCEQNLNHDAMYWYRQDPGQGLRLIYYSQIVNDFQKGDIAEGYSVSREKKESFPLTVTSAQKNPTAFYLCASSLSDGNYYGYTFGSGTRLTVV.

The rearrangement joins TRBV4-1 to TRBJ1-4; a possible D gene is TRBD1 (6 bases). The CDR3 has 16 residues. The ends were cut back, 3 bases at V and 4 bases at J, with 15 bases in the middle. Germline CDR1 reads MGHRA; CDR2 reads YSYEKL. CDR3 residues: CASSQDRGPLNEKLFF. DNA of the CDR3: TGCGCCAGCAGCCAGGACAGAGGCCCGCTTAATGAAAAACTGTTTTTT.